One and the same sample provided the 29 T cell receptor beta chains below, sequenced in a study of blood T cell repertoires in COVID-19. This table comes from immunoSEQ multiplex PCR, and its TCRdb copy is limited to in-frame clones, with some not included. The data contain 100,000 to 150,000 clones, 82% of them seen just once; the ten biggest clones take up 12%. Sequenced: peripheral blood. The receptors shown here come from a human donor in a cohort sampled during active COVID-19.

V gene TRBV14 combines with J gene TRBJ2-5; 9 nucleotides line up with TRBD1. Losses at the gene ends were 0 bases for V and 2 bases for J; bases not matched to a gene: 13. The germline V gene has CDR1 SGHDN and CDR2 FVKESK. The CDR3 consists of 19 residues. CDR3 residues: CASSQDHTGTGYGQETQYF. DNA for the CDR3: TGTGCCAGCAGCCAAGACCACACCGGGACAGGGTACGGACAAGAGACCCAGTACTTC.

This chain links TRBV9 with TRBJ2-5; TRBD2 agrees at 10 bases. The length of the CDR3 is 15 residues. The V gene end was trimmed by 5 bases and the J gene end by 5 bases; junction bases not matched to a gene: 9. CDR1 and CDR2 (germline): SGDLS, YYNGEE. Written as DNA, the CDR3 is TGTGCCAGCAGTCCGAGCGGGGGGGCCGGCGAGACCCAGTACTTC. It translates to CASSPSGGAGETQYF. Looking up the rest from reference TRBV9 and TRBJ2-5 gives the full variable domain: DSGVTQTPKHLITATGQRVTLRCSPRSGDLSVYWYQQSLDQGLQFLIQYYNGEERAKGNILERFSAQQFPDLHSELNLSSLELGDSALYFCASSPSGGAGETQYFGPGTRLLVL.

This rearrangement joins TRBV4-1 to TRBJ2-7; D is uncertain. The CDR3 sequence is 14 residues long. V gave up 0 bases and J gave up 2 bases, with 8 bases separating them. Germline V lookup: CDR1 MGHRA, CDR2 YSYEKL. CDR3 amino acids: CASSQDLWPYEQYF. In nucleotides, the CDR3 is TGCGCCAGCAGCCAAGATCTCTGGCCCTACGAGCAGTACTTC.

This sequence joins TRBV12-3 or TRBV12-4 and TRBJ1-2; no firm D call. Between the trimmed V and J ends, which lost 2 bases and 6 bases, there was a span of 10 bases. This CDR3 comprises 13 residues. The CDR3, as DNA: TGTGCCAGCAGTTTAATGGTACGCGATGGCTACACCTTC. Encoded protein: CASSLMVRDGYTF.

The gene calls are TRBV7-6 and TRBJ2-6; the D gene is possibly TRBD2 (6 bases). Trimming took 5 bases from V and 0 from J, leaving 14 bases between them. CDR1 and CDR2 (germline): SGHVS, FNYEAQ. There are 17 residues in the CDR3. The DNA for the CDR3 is TGTGCCAGCAGCCCCTCGATCGGGAGCTCTGGGGCCAACGTCCTGACTTTC. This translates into CASSPSIGSSGANVLTF.

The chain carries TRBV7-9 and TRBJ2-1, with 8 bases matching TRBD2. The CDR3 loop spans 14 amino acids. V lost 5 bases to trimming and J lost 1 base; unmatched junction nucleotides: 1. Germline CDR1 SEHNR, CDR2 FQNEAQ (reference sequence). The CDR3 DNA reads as TGTGCCAGCAGCCCGGGGGGGTCCTACAATGAGCAGTTCTTC. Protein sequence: CASSPGGSYNEQFF. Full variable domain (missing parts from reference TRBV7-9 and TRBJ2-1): DTGVSQNPRHKITKRGQNVTFRCDPISEHNRLYWYRQTLGQGPEFLTYFQNEAQLEKSRLLSDRFSAERPKGSFSTLEIQRTEQGDSAMYLCASSPGGSYNEQFFGPGTRLTVL.

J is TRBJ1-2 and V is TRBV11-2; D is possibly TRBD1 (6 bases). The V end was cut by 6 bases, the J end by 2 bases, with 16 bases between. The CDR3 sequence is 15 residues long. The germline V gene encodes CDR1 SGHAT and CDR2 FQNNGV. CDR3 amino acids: CASRRSGGENYGYTF. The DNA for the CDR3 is TGTGCCAGCAGGCGCTCGGGGGGCGAAAACTATGGCTACACCTTC.

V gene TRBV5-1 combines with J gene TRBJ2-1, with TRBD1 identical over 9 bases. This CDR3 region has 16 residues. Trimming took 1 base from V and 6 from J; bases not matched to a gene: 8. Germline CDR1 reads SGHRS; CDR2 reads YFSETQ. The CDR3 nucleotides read TGCGCCAGCAGCTTGTTACCGGGACAGGGTGGCAATGAGCAGTTCTTC. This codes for CASSLLPGQGGNEQFF.

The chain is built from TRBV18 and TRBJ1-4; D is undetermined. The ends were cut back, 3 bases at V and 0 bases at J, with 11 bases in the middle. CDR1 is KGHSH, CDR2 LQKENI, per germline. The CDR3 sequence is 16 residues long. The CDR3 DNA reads TGTGCCAGCTCACCCCGAACAGCCGCAACTAATGAAAAACTGTTTTTT. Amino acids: CASSPRTAATNEKLFF.

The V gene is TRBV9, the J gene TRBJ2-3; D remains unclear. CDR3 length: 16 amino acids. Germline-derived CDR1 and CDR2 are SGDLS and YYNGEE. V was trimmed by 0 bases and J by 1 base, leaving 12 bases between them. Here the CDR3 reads CASSVGQAPGTDTQYF. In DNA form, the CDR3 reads TGTGCCAGCAGCGTAGGACAAGCTCCAGGCACAGATACGCAGTATTTT.

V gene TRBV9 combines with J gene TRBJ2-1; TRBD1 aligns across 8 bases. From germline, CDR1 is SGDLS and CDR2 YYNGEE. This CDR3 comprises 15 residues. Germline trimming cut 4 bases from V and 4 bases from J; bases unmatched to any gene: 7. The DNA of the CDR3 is TGTGCCAGCAGCCCGACGGGACAGGATTACAATGAGCAGTTCTTC. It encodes CASSPTGQDYNEQFF.

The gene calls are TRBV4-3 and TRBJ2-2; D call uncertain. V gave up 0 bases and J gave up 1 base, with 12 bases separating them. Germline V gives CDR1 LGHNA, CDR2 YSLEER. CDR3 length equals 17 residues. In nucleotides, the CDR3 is TGCGCCAGCAGCCAAGAATTGACTCGGCGGAACACCGGGGAGCTGTTTTTT. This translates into CASSQELTRRNTGELFF.

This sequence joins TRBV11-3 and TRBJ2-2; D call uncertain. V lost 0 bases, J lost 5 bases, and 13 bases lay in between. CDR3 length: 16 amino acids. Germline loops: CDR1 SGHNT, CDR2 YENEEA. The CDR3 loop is CASSLDWASSTGELFF. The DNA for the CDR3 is TGTGCCAGCAGCTTAGATTGGGCCAGCTCAACCGGGGAGCTGTTTTTT.

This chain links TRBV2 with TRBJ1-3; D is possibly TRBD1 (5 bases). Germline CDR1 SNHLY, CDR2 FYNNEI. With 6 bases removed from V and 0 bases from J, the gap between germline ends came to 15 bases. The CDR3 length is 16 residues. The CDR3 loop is CASRTLLGGSGNTIYF. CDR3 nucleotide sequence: TGTGCCAGCAGAACTCTGTTGGGGGGCTCTGGAAACACCATATATTTT.

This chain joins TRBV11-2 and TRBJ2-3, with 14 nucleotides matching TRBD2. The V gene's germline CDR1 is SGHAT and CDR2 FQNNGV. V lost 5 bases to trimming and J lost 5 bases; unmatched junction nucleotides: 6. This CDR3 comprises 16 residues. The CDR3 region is CASSPRTSGGKDTQYF. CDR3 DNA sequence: TGTGCCAGCAGCCCCCGGACTAGCGGGGGGAAAGATACGCAGTATTTT.

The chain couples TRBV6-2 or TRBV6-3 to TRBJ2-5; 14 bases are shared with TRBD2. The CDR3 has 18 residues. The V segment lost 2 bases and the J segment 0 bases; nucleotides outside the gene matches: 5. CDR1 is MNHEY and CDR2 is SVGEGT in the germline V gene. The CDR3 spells CASSYRLAGGTYQETQYF. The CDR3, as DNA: TGTGCCAGCAGTTACAGACTAGCGGGGGGGACGTACCAAGAGACCCAGTACTTC.

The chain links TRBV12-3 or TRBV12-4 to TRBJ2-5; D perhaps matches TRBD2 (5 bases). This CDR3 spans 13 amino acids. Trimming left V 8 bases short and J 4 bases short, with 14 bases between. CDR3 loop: CASSWAGGETQYF. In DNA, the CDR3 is TGTGCCAGCTCATGGGCAGGAGGAGAGACCCAGTACTTC.

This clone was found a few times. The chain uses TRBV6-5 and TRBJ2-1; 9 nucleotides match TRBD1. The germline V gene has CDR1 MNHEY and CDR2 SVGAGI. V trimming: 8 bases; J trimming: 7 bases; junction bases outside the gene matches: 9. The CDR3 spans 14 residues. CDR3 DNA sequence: TGTGCCAGCGACCGGACAGGGGCGGGGAATGAGCAGTTCTTC. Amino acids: CASDRTGAGNEQFF.

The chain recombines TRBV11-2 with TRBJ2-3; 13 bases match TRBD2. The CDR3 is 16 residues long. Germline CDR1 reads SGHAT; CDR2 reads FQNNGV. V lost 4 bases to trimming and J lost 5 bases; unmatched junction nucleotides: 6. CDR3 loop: CASSYQGLAGLDTQYF. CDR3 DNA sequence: TGTGCCAGCAGCTACCAGGGACTAGCGGGATTAGATACGCAGTATTTT.

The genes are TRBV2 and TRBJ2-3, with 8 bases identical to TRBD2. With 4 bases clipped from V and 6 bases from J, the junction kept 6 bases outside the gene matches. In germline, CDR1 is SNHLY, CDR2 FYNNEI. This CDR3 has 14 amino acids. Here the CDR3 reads CASSGGGLRDTQYF. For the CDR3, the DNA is TGTGCCAGCAGTGGCGGGGGGCTTAGGGATACGCAGTATTTT. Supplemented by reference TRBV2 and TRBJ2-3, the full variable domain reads EPEVTQTPSHQVTQMGQEVILRCVPISNHLYFYWYRQILGQKVEFLVSFYNNEISEKSEIFDDQFSVERPDGSNFTLKIRSTKLEDSAMYFCASSGGGLRDTQYFGPGTRLTVL.

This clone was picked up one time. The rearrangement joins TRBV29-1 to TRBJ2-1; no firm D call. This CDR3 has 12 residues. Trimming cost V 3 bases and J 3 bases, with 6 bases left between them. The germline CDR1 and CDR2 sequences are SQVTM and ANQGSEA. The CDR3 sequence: CSVERNYNEQFF. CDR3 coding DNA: TGCAGCGTTGAGAGGAACTACAATGAGCAGTTCTTC.

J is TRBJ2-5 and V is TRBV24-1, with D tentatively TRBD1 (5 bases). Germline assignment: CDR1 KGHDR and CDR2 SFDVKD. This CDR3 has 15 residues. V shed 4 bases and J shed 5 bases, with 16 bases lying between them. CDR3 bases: TGTGCCACCAGTGAAGGATCCCAGGGCAGTGAGACCCAGTACTTC. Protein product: CATSEGSQGSETQYF.

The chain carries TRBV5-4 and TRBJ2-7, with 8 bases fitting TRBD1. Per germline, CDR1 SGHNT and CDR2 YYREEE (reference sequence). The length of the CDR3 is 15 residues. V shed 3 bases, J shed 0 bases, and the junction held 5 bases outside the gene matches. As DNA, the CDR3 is TGTGCCAGCAGCTCGGACAGGGCCCTCTCCTACGAGCAGTACTTC. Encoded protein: CASSSDRALSYEQYF.

Here the CDR3 DNA reads TGCGCCAGCAGCGTAACAGGGGGCGAGGTCCTTGGCTACACCTTC. It is translated as CASSVTGGEVLGYTF. The V call is TRBV5-1, the J call TRBJ1-2; TRBD1 agrees at 9 bases. Trimming cost V 4 bases and J 7 bases; bases outside gene matches: 11. CDR3 length: 15 amino acids. Germline V gives CDR1 SGHRS, CDR2 YFSETQ.

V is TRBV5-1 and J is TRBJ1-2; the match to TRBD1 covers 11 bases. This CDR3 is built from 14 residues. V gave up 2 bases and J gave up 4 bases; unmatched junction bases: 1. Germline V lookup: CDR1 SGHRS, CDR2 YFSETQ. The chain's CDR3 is CASSLGQGAYGYTF. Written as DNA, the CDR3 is TGCGCCAGCAGCTTAGGACAGGGGGCCTATGGCTACACCTTC. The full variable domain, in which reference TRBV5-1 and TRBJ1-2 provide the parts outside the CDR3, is KAGVTQTPRYLIKTRGQQVTLSCSPISGHRSVSWYQQTPGQGLQFLFEYFSETQRNKGNFPGRFSGRQFSNSRSEMNVSTLELGDSALYLCASSLGQGAYGYTFGSGTRLTVV.

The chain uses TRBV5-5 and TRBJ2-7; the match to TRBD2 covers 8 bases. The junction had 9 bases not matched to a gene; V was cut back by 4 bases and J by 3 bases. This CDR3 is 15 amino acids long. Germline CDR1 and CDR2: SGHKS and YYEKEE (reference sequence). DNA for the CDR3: TGTGCCAGCAGCCCGGGAGGGGGGCGGATCTACGAGCAGTACTTC. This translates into CASSPGGGRIYEQYF.

This CDR3 is CASSYSIRAGEGYEQYF. CDR3 in DNA: TGTGCCAGCAGTTACTCGATTCGGGCAGGGGAAGGCTACGAGCAGTACTTC. The gene calls are TRBV6-8 and TRBJ2-7, with a tentative D call TRBD1 (6 bases). CDR1 and CDR2 (germline): MNHGY, SAAAGT. The V end lost 0 bases, the J end lost 3 bases, and 18 bases lay between the germline ends. The length of the CDR3 is 17 residues.

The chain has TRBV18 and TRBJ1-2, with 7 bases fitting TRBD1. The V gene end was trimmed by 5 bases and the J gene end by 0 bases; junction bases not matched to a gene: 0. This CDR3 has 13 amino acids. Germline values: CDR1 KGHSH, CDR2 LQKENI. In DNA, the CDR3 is TGTGCCAGCTCAGGGACAGCTAACTATGGCTACACCTTC. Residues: CASSGTANYGYTF.

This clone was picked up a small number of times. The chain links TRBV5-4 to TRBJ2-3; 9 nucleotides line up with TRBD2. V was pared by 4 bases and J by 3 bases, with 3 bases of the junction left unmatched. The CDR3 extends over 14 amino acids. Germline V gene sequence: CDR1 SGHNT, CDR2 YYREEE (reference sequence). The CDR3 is CASSTGLATDTQYF. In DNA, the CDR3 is TGTGCCAGCAGCACGGGACTAGCAACAGATACGCAGTATTTT. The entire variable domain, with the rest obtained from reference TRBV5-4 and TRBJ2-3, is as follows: ETGVTQSPTHLIKTRGQQVTLRCSSQSGHNTVSWYQQALGQGPQFIFQYYREEENGRGNFPPRFSGLQFPNYSSELNVNALELDDSALYLCASSTGLATDTQYFGPGTRLTVL.